This T cell receptor beta chain was sequenced for a study of blood T cell repertoires in COVID-19. Study as a whole: Samples came from the United States, Italy and Spain, spanning acute and convalescent COVID-19. PBMCs, B-cell-depleted T cells, or T cells provided the cDNA or gDNA that made up the material.

Trimming left V 1 base short and J 3 bases short, with 12 bases between. The germline CDR1 and CDR2 sequences are SGHDN and FVKESK. The CDR3 totals 16 residues. The authors' processing: Amplified reference gene primers provided the basis for estimating nucleated cell counts. Produced via immunoSEQ multiplex PCR; TCRdb's table is partial and in-frame only. V and J calls and clone size come straight from that table; D and trimming were deduced from the DNA. The profile shows a few hundred thousand clones, roughly 80% of them singletons. Sample: peripheral blood. This TCR was sampled from a woman between 25 and 40 years old who had recovered from COVID-19. The chain is built from TRBV14 and TRBJ2-2; tentative D call: TRBD2 (6 bases). This CDR3 reads CASSQAWGEHTGELFF. The CDR3 DNA follows: TGTGCCAGCAGCCAAGCCTGGGGGGAACACACCGGGGAGCTGTTTTTT.